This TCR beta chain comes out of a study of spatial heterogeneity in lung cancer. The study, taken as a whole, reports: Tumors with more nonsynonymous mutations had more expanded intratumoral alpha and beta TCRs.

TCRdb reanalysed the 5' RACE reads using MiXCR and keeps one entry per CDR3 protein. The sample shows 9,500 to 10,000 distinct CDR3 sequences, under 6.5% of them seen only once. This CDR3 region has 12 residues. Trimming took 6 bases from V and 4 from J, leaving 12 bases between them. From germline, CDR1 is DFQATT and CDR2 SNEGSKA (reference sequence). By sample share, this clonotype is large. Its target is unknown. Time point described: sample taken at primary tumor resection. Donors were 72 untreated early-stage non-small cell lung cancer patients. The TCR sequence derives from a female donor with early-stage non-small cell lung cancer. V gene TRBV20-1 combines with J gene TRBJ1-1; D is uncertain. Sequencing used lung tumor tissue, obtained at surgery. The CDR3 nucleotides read TGCAGTGCCCCCCAGTCGGTCACTGAAGCTTTCTTT. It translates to CSAPQSVTEAFF.